The 15 T cell receptor beta chains below were found in one sample sequenced in a study of blood T cell repertoires in COVID-19. Generated by immunoSEQ multiplex PCR, the TCRdb table keeps only in-frame clones and is missing some. The repertoire holds hundreds of thousands of clones, with 75% to 90% as singletons. Material: peripheral blood. These receptors were collected from a woman aged 50 to 60 who had recovered from COVID-19.

This clone has a handful of counts. The V gene is TRBV7-2, the J gene TRBJ2-2; 8 bases line up with TRBD1. The CDR3 length is 14 residues. Germline values: CDR1 SGHTA, CDR2 FQGNSA. V lost 3 bases, J lost 4 bases, and 1 base stayed unmatched. CDR3 in amino acids: CASSFQGATGELFF. In nucleotides, the CDR3 is TGTGCCAGCAGCTTCCAGGGGGCCACCGGGGAGCTGTTTTTT.

The rearrangement links TRBV13 to TRBJ1-3; 7 nucleotides line up with TRBD1. With V trimmed by 5 bases and J by 0 bases, 4 bases remained unmatched. Germline V gene lookup returns CDR1 PRHDT and CDR2 FYEKMQ (reference sequence). The CDR3 runs to 15 residues. The CDR3 loop reads CASSPGTVSGNTIYF. The CDR3 nucleotides read TGTGCCAGCAGCCCCGGGACAGTCTCTGGAAACACCATATATTTT.

The chain combines TRBV5-6 with TRBJ2-7, with TRBD1 matching 10 bases. Germline V gene sequence: CDR1 SGHDT, CDR2 YYEEEE. With 4 bases clipped from V and 5 bases from J, the junction kept 9 bases outside the gene matches. CDR3 length: 15 residues. CDR3 DNA sequence: TGTGCCAGCAGCCCGGACAGGGGGTCTCGTCACGAGCAGTACTTC. This sequence encodes CASSPDRGSRHEQYF. The whole variable domain, remainder taken from reference TRBV5-6 and TRBJ2-7, is DAGVTQSPTHLIKTRGQQVTLRCSPKSGHDTVSWYQQALGQGPQFIFQYYEEEERQRGNFPDRFSGHQFPNYSSELNVNALLLGDSALYLCASSPDRGSRHEQYFGPGTRLTVT.

J is TRBJ1-2 and V is TRBV12-3 or TRBV12-4, with unresolved D. Trimming pared 5 bases from V and 8 bases from J, leaving 15 bases between. This CDR3 region has 13 residues. DNA for the CDR3: TGTGCCAGCAGTCTCCTCGAGGGATTAGGCTACACCTTC. It codes for CASSLLEGLGYTF.

This clone was seen more than once but under ten times. J is TRBJ1-1 and V is TRBV7-9; D uncertain. V was trimmed by 0 bases and J by 2 bases, leaving 10 bases between them. Germline V gene lookup returns CDR1 SEHNR and CDR2 FQNEAQ (reference sequence). This CDR3 has 15 residues. Here the CDR3 reads CASSLALPGNTEAFF. CDR3 in DNA: TGTGCCAGCAGCTTAGCGCTGCCAGGAAACACTGAAGCTTTCTTT.

The chain couples TRBV11-2 to TRBJ2-1, with 11 bases lining up with TRBD2. Germline loops: CDR1 SGHAT, CDR2 FQNNGV. Trimming took 4 bases from V and 7 from J; bases not matched to a gene: 9. There are 16 residues in the CDR3. CDR3 in DNA: TGTGCCAGCAGCTCAGTAGCGGGGGGGGGCCGAAATGAGCAGTTCTTC. This gives the protein CASSSVAGGGRNEQFF.

This clone was detected a few times. The chain recombines TRBV7-2 with TRBJ1-5; TRBD1 might be the D (5 bases). V was clipped by 3 bases and J by 1 base, with 7 bases between them. This CDR3 spans 14 amino acids. CDR1 and CDR2 (germline): SGHTA, FQGNSA. The DNA of the CDR3 is TGTGCCAGCAGCTTGACAGTGAGCAATCAGCCCCAGCATTTT. It yields the protein CASSLTVSNQPQHF.

This chain uses TRBV11-2 with TRBJ1-2; TRBD1 matches 11 bases. V was pared by 1 base and J by 4 bases, with 2 bases of the junction left unmatched. Germline-derived CDR1 and CDR2 are SGHAT and FQNNGV. The CDR3 sequence is 15 residues long. The CDR3 coding sequence is TGTGCCAGCAGCTTAGTAGGGACAGGGGGCTATGGCTACACCTTC. This gives the protein CASSLVGTGGYGYTF.

This chain uses TRBV4-2 with TRBJ2-7; weak D call: TRBD2 (5 bases). The CDR3 runs to 15 residues. CDR1 LGHNA and CDR2 YNFKEQ come from the germline V gene. Trimming took off 0 bases at V and 5 bases at J, with 14 bases between the two ends. In DNA form, the CDR3 reads TGTGCCAGCAGCCAAGATCCGGAGGCCGCCCACGAGCAGTACTTC. It specifies CASSQDPEAAHEQYF.

CDR3 in DNA: TGTGCCAGCAAGAAAGAACAGTATGATTCACCCCTCCACTTT. Its translation is CASKKEQYDSPLHF. The V gene is TRBV2, the J gene TRBJ1-6; no clear D gene. V gave up 7 bases and J gave up 8 bases, with 15 bases separating them. The CDR3 has 14 residues. Germline V lookup: CDR1 SNHLY, CDR2 FYNNEI. Based on the CDR3 plus reference TRBV2 and TRBJ1-6, the full variable domain is EPEVTQTPSHQVTQMGQEVILRCVPISNHLYFYWYRQILGQKVEFLVSFYNNEISEKSEIFDDQFSVERPDGSNFTLKIRSTKLEDSAMYFCASKKEQYDSPLHFGNGTRLTVT.

In nucleotides, the CDR3 is TGTGCCAGCAGCGTAGACAGATCGAACACCGGGGAGCTGTTTTTT. Residues: CASSVDRSNTGELFF. The chain couples TRBV9 to TRBJ2-2; no definite D call. Germline V CDR1 and CDR2: SGDLS, YYNGEE. Deletions cut 0 bases from V and 0 bases from J, with 6 bases between. The CDR3 loop spans 15 amino acids.

CDR3 sequence (DNA): TGTGCCAGCAGCTCACAGACAGGTACTGAAGCTTTCTTT. Translating it yields CASSSQTGTEAFF. The gene calls are TRBV7-9 and TRBJ1-1; D is possibly TRBD1 (6 bases). Germline V CDR1 and CDR2: SEHNR, FQNEAQ (reference sequence). This CDR3 comprises 13 residues. Trimming removed 4 bases from V and 5 bases from J, with 11 bases in between.

The chain has TRBV5-6 and TRBJ1-6; D is possibly TRBD1 (5 bases). This CDR3 spans 16 amino acids. Per germline, CDR1 SGHDT and CDR2 YYEEEE. The germline V and J ends were trimmed by 4 bases and 6 bases, with 17 bases remaining between them. In DNA form, the CDR3 reads TGTGCCAGCAGCCCCCGGCGACAGTCCCGTAATTCACCCCTCCACTTT. Its protein is CASSPRRQSRNSPLHF. Full variable domain (outside the CDR3, taken from reference TRBV5-6 and TRBJ1-6): DAGVTQSPTHLIKTRGQQVTLRCSPKSGHDTVSWYQQALGQGPQFIFQYYEEEERQRGNFPDRFSGHQFPNYSSELNVNALLLGDSALYLCASSPRRQSRNSPLHFGNGTRLTVT.

The chain uses TRBV19 and TRBJ1-1; D is uncertain. With 4 bases removed from V and 5 bases from J, the gap between germline ends came to 8 bases. The CDR3 has 12 residues. Germline-derived CDR1 and CDR2 are LNHDA and SQIVND (reference sequence). This CDR3 is CASSNSYTEAFF. The CDR3 nucleotides read TGTGCCAGTAGTAACAGTTATACTGAAGCTTTCTTT.

This chain connects TRBV10-3 to TRBJ1-3; D is uncertain. The CDR3 sequence is 12 residues long. V shed 9 bases and J shed 1 base, with 7 bases lying between them. Germline V CDR1 and CDR2: ENHRY, SYGVKD. In nucleotides, the CDR3 is TGTGCCATTGCAGGTTCTGGAAACACCATATATTTT. Amino acids: CAIAGSGNTIYF.